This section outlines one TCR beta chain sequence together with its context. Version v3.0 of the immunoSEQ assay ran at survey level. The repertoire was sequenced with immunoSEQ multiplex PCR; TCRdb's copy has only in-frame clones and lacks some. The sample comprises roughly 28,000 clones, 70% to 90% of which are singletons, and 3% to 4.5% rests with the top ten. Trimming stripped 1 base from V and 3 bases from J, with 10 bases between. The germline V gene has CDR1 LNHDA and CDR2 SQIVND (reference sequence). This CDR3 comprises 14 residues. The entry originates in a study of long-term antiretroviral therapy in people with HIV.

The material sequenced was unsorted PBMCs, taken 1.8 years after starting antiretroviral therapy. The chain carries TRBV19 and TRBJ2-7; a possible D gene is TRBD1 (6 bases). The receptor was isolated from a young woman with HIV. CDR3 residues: CASSIGDTDYEQYF. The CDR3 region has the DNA TGTGCCAGTAGTATAGGGGACACAGACTACGAGCAGTACTTC.